The source of this T cell receptor (beta chain) is a study of cytomegalovirus exposure and HLA in healthy donors. General observations from the study: Altogether, more than 150 TCR beta chains were recorded as cytomegalovirus-associated. As was reported, the classifier diagnosed cytomegalovirus status with high specificity and sensitivity. The tendency of first-cohort TCR clusters to co-occur in the roughly 120 validation repertoires was the finding of a later analysis.

Sequencing used immunoSEQ multiplex PCR; TCRdb keeps in-frame clones, though not all of them. The repertoire consists of around 130,000 clones, with roughly 90% occurring once and the leading ten covering around 3.1%. Comment on this clone: Its antigen is not identified.

This clonotype was sampled from a man in his thirties or forties in good health and CMV-seronegative. The sample consisted of PBMCs.

CDR3 in amino acids: CASSPGAGYEQYF. The CDR3 DNA reads TGTGCCAGCAGCCCCGGGGCGGGGTACGAGCAGTACTTC. This chain uses TRBV9 with TRBJ2-7, with D possibly TRBD2 on 6 matching bases. Trimming cost V 4 bases and J 4 bases, with 12 bases left between them. The germline CDR1 and CDR2 sequences are SGDLS and YYNGEE. This CDR3 region has 13 residues.